The present TCR beta chain was sequenced within a study of molecular identifiers for immune sequencing clone quantification. Between the trimmed V and J ends, which lost 6 bases and 4 bases, there was a span of 12 bases. Germline loops: CDR1 SEHNR, CDR2 FQNEAQ (reference sequence). The CDR3 sequence is 13 residues long. TCRdb redid the calling of the PCR reads with MiXCR, one entry per CDR3 protein. The sample has about 630,000 distinct CDR3 sequences, around 25% seen once. With 10%, 30% or 50% of RNA, about 20,000 to 1,000,000 naive CD8 T cells were sequenced. Source material: naive CD8+ T cells from blood, with Jurkat cell RNA spiked in. As for subset: FACS-sorted CD8+CD4-CCR7+CD45RA+ naive T cells. The TCR was taken from a human donor in good health. Some libraries in this study had Jurkat cell RNA spiked in. The genes are TRBV7-9 and TRBJ2-5, with D tentatively TRBD1 (6 bases). CDR3 residues: CASSITGRETQYF. Here the CDR3 DNA reads TGTGCCAGCAGTATTACAGGGCGAGAGACCCAGTACTTC.